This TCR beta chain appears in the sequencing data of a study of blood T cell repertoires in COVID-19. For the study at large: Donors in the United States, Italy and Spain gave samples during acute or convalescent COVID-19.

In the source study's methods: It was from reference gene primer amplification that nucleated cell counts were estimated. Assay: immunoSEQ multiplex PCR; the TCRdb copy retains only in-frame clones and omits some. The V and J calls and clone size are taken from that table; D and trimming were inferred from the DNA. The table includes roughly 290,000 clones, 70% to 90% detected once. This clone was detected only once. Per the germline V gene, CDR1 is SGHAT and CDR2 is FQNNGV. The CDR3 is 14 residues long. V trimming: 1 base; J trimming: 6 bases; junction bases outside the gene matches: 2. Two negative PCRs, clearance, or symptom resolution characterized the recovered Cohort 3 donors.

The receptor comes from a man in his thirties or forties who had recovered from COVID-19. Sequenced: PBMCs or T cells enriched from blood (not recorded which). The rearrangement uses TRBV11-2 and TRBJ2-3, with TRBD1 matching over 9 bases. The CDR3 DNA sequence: TGTGCCAGCAGCTTAGCGGGACAGGGCGATACGCAGTATTTT. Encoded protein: CASSLAGQGDTQYF. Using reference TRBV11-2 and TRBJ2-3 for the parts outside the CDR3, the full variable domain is EAGVAQSPRYKIIEKRQSVAFWCNPISGHATLYWYQQILGQGPKLLIQFQNNGVVDDSQLPKDRFSAERLKGVDSTLKIQPAKLEDSAVYLCASSLAGQGDTQYFGPGTRLTVL.